This TCR beta chain was captured by sequencing in a study of control samples from healthy donors and cancer patients. The CDR3 covers 15 residues. Germline-derived CDR1 and CDR2 are SGHTA and FQGTGA. J was trimmed by 2 bases and V by 5 bases; bases with no gene match: 6. The data were produced by immunoSEQ multiplex PCR, yet TCRdb's version contains in-frame clones alone and is incomplete. This table has about 110,000 clones, roughly 89% appearing once. The chain employs TRBV7-3 and TRBJ2-5, with 9 bases aligning to TRBD2. The specimen was blood. This receptor was obtained from a woman between 45 and 60 years old in good health. The CDR3 reads CASSQNAGGQETQYF. CDR3 coding DNA: TGTGCCAGCAGCCAGAATGCGGGGGGGCAAGAGACCCAGTACTTC.